Each of the 18 T cell receptor beta chains below was sequenced from the same sample in a study of T cell changes during pregnancy in multiple sclerosis. Profiling relied on immunoSEQ multiplex PCR, and the TCRdb table lists in-frame clones only, not all of them. This table holds roughly 89,000 clones, about 94% found once. The sequencing here drew on peripheral blood, taken in the third trimester of pregnancy. The source of these receptors is a female donor with multiple sclerosis, enrolled in a pregnancy study.

The gene calls are TRBV19 and TRBJ2-6; TRBD1 agrees at 9 bases. The CDR3 contains 18 residues. The germline gives CDR1 LNHDA, CDR2 SQIVND (reference sequence). The junction had 9 bases not matched to a gene; V was cut back by 4 bases and J by 2 bases. The CDR3 nucleotides read TGTGCCAGTAGTACCCACCGGGACAGGGCTACTGGGGCCAACGTCCTGACTTTC. It is translated as CASSTHRDRATGANVLTF.

This chain connects TRBV18 to TRBJ2-1, with 10 bases matching TRBD1. The CDR3 extends over 16 amino acids. The junction had 11 bases not matched to a gene; V was cut back by 5 bases and J by 7 bases. Germline values: CDR1 KGHSH, CDR2 LQKENI. DNA of the CDR3: TGTGCCAGCTCATCGACCGGGACAGGGGCCCTAAATGAGCAGTTCTTC. Amino acids: CASSSTGTGALNEQFF.

The rearrangement uses TRBV15 and TRBJ1-4, with TRBD1 as a possible D gene (6 bases). This CDR3 region has 16 residues. V lost 6 bases, J lost 4 bases, and 18 bases lay in between. Germline V gene data show CDR1 as LNHNV and CDR2 as YYDKDF (reference sequence). The CDR3 is CATSLAQTGRNEKLFF. The CDR3 nucleotides are TGTGCCACCAGTCTAGCCCAGACAGGCCGTAATGAAAAACTGTTTTTT.

The chain recombines TRBV10-3 with TRBJ1-1, with D possibly matching TRBD1 (5 bases). V shed 3 bases and J shed 7 bases, with 9 bases lying between them. The CDR3 has 12 residues. Germline CDR1 reads ENHRY; CDR2 reads SYGVKD. Here the CDR3 reads CAISDPGGEAFF. Written as DNA, the CDR3 is TGTGCCATCAGTGACCCGGGGGGTGAAGCTTTCTTT.

V gene TRBV6-5 combines with J gene TRBJ2-1; TRBD2 matches 8 bases. The CDR3 is 15 residues long. Per germline, CDR1 MNHEY and CDR2 SVGAGI. Trimming removed 6 bases from V and 2 bases from J; junction bases left unmatched: 6. The CDR3 coding sequence is TGTGCCAGCAGACCCAGCGGGAGAGCCTACAATGAGCAGTTCTTC. Translating it yields CASRPSGRAYNEQFF.

The chain combines TRBV28 with TRBJ2-3; the D gene is possibly TRBD1 (6 bases). Germline-derived CDR1 and CDR2 are MDHEN and SYDVKM. The CDR3 contains 15 residues. Trimming removed 7 bases from V and 2 bases from J, with 16 bases in between. Here the CDR3 DNA reads TGTGCCAGCACTGACATCGGGACAACCACAGATACGCAGTATTTT. This sequence encodes CASTDIGTTTDTQYF.

The V call is TRBV5-8, the J call TRBJ1-4, with 9 bases that match TRBD1. This CDR3 region has 15 residues. V gave up 0 bases and J gave up 5 bases; unmatched junction bases: 2. Germline V CDR1 and CDR2: SGHTS, YDEGEE. The CDR3 DNA sequence: TGTGCCAGCAGCTTGGGCGGGACAGGGAATGAAAAACTGTTTTTT. Translation: CASSLGGTGNEKLFF.

The chain combines TRBV7-9 with TRBJ1-1; 7 positions agree with TRBD1. This CDR3 has 14 residues. The trim removed 5 bases at V and 3 bases at J, leaving 6 bases unmatched. Germline V CDR1 and CDR2: SEHNR, FQNEAQ (reference sequence). This CDR3 reads CASSPGQWDTEAFF. The CDR3 DNA reads TGTGCCAGCAGCCCGGGACAGTGGGACACTGAAGCTTTCTTT.

The gene calls are TRBV6-5 and TRBJ2-7, with a tentative D call TRBD1 (6 bases). CDR3 length: 15 amino acids. From germline, CDR1 is MNHEY and CDR2 SVGAGI. V was clipped by 1 base and J by 1 base, with 11 bases between them. CDR3 bases: TGTGCCAGCAGTTACTACTTCGGACAGTCCTACGAGCAGTACTTC. This sequence encodes CASSYYFGQSYEQYF.

This chain links TRBV4-2 with TRBJ2-2; D is unresolved. Germline values: CDR1 LGHNA, CDR2 YNFKEQ. With 0 bases removed from V and 8 bases from J, the gap between germline ends came to 13 bases. This CDR3 has 15 residues. The CDR3 region has the DNA TGTGCCAGCAGCCAAGAATTACGCTCGAGAGGGGAGCTGTTTTTT. Residues: CASSQELRSRGELFF.

This sequence joins TRBV19 and TRBJ2-5; 10 bases fit TRBD2. Germline CDR1 LNHDA, CDR2 SQIVND (reference sequence). V lost 3 bases and J lost 1; bases outside the gene matches: 2. This CDR3 has 15 residues. In DNA, the CDR3 is TGTGCCAGTAGTATCAGGACTAGCGGCCAAGAGACCCAGTACTTC. This sequence encodes CASSIRTSGQETQYF.

This clone was detected once. The rearrangement links TRBV9 to TRBJ2-7; 9 nucleotides line up with TRBD1. CDR3 size: 14 residues. The germline gives CDR1 SGDLS, CDR2 YYNGEE. The V gene end was trimmed by 0 bases and the J gene end by 6 bases; junction bases not matched to a gene: 4. The CDR3 DNA sequence: TGTGCCAGCAGCGTAGATGCGACAGGGGGCGAGCAGTACTTC. This sequence encodes CASSVDATGGEQYF.

V is TRBV5-4 and J is TRBJ2-5, with 7 nucleotides matching TRBD2. With V trimmed by 4 bases and J by 4 bases, 16 bases remained unmatched. CDR3 length: 17 residues. In germline, CDR1 is SGHNT, CDR2 YYREEE (reference sequence). CDR3 DNA sequence: TGTGCCAGCAGCCCCAGTGGGGCTAGCGGCCTTAGAGAGACCCAGTACTTC. Its translation: CASSPSGASGLRETQYF.

This chain uses TRBV21-1 with TRBJ1-1. TRBV21-1 is designated a pseudogene. The CDR3 length is 13 residues. This chain's CDR3 is CASSTRLNTEAFF. For the CDR3, the DNA is TGTGCCAGCAGCACGAGACTTAACACTGAAGCTTTCTTT.

The J gene is TRBJ1-1, the V gene TRBV5-1; D not resolved. Between the trimmed V and J ends, which lost 1 base and 1 base, there was a span of 8 bases. Germline-derived CDR1 and CDR2 are SGHRS and YFSETQ. The CDR3 is 14 amino acids. CDR3: CASSLSRENTEAFF. The CDR3 coding sequence is TGCGCCAGCAGCTTGTCTCGGGAGAACACTGAAGCTTTCTTT. The full variable domain, with the rest looked up from reference TRBV5-1 and TRBJ1-1, is KAGVTQTPRYLIKTRGQQVTLSCSPISGHRSVSWYQQTPGQGLQFLFEYFSETQRNKGNFPGRFSGRQFSNSRSEMNVSTLELGDSALYLCASSLSRENTEAFFGQGTRLTVV.

The gene calls are TRBV6-5 and TRBJ1-2; 7 nucleotides agree with TRBD1. After removal of 5 bases from V and 6 bases from J, the junction contained 9 bases not matched to a gene. Per germline, CDR1 MNHEY and CDR2 SVGAGI. The CDR3 is made up of 14 amino acids. The CDR3 DNA is TGTGCCAGCAGTGGGCGGACAGGTGAGGATGGCTACACCTTC. It specifies CASSGRTGEDGYTF.

V gene TRBV5-6 combines with J gene TRBJ1-2; no reliable D call. V shed 0 bases and J shed 2 bases, with 8 bases lying between them. CDR3 length: 14 residues. From germline, CDR1 is SGHDT and CDR2 YYEEEE. DNA of the CDR3: TGTGCCAGCAGCTTGGGAGGGAGGAACTATGGCTACACCTTC. This codes for CASSLGGRNYGYTF. Supplemented by reference TRBV5-6 and TRBJ1-2, the full variable domain reads DAGVTQSPTHLIKTRGQQVTLRCSPKSGHDTVSWYQQALGQGPQFIFQYYEEEERQRGNFPDRFSGHQFPNYSSELNVNALLLGDSALYLCASSLGGRNYGYTFGSGTRLTVV.

This sequence joins TRBV2 and TRBJ1-2, with 8 positions matching TRBD1. There are 13 residues in the CDR3. Germline V gene sequence: CDR1 SNHLY, CDR2 FYNNEI. The trim removed 6 bases at V and 4 bases at J, leaving 4 bases unmatched. For the CDR3, the DNA is TGTGCCAGCAGCCATGACAGGGGCTATGGCTACACCTTC. Amino acid sequence: CASSHDRGYGYTF.